What follows is one T cell receptor (beta chain) and its context. TCRdb's table, derived via immunoSEQ multiplex PCR, lists solely in-frame clones and lacks some. This table has roughly 1,100,000 clones, about 75% appearing once. J was trimmed by 5 bases and V by 6 bases; bases with no gene match: 6. This CDR3 comprises 15 residues. Germline values: CDR1 KGHSH, CDR2 LQKENI. This specimen belongs to a study of shared clonotypes between healthy human individuals. The TCR sequence derives from a man in his late teens or twenties in good health. The chain joins TRBV18 to TRBJ2-2, with 10 bases matching TRBD2. The specimen sequenced was memory CD4+ T cells sorted from blood. Subset meaning: CD45RA-negative fraction. The CDR3 nucleotides are TGTGCCAGCTCCGGACTAGCGGAGAAAACCGGGGAGCTGTTTTTT. Translated, it gives CASSGLAEKTGELFF.